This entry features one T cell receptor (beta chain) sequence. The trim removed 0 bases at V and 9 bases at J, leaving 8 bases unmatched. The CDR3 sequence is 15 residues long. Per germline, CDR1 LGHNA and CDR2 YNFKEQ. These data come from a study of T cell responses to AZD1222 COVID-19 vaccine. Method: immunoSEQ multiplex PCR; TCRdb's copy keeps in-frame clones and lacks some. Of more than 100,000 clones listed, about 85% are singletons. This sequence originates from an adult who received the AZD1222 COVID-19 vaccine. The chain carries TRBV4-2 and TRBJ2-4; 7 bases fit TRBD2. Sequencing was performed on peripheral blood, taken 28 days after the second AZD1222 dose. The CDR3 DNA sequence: TGTGCCAGCAGCCAAGATTTTAGGAGGGAGGGCATTCAGTACTTC. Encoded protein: CASSQDFRREGIQYF.